This T cell receptor (beta chain) was documented in a study of beta chain features in type 1 diabetes. On the study more broadly: The patients were much like the healthy donors in age, gender and cell yields. Regarding the study as a whole: A cDNA-based sequencing approach could over-represent cells with high TCR expression. Patients showed naive, central memory and Treg TCRB repertoires that appeared more similar than those of healthy donors. Reduced insertions and increased deletions marked VDJ junctions in type 1 diabetes patients.

Investigators reverse transcribed all isolated RNA, so they sequenced expressed TCRB transcripts. Assay used: immunoSEQ multiplex PCR; TCRdb lists only in-frame clones, some missing. The sample lists some 900,000 clones, 15% to 20% occurring once. As to this clone: Its antigen is unidentified.

Trimming removed 3 bases from V and 0 bases from J, with 9 bases in between. Germline V gene sequence: CDR1 SGHTA, CDR2 FQGNSA. The CDR3 runs 15 residues. Sequenced sample: naive CD4+ T cells from blood. V is TRBV7-2 and J is TRBJ2-1, with D unclear. The receptor was isolated from a woman aged 18 to 35 in good health. CDR3 coding DNA: TGTGCCAGCAGCTTCCGCACGAGCTCCTACAATGAGCAGTTCTTC. Translated, it gives CASSFRTSSYNEQFF.